The 29 T cell receptor beta chains below were found in one sample sequenced in a study of T cell responses to AZD1222 COVID-19 vaccine. Profiled with immunoSEQ multiplex PCR; TCRdb holds only in-frame clones, not every one. The repertoire consists of 150,000 to 190,000 clones, with 90% occurring once and the leading ten covering 1.8%. The specimen was peripheral blood, collected on day 0 of AZD1222 vaccination. The receptors stem from an adult in good health.

The chain joins TRBV5-1 to TRBJ2-5, with TRBD2 matching 11 bases. The CDR3 is 15 residues long. With V trimmed by 2 bases and J by 3 bases, 3 bases remained unmatched. Germline CDR1 SGHRS, CDR2 YFSETQ. CDR3 DNA sequence: TGCGCCAGCAGCTTATTGACTAGCGGGAAAGAGACCCAGTACTTC. It codes for CASSLLTSGKETQYF.

V gene TRBV13 combines with J gene TRBJ2-7, with D maybe TRBD1 (5 bases). The CDR3 has 15 residues. V was clipped by 3 bases and J by 7 bases, with 19 bases between them. The germline V gene has CDR1 PRHDT and CDR2 FYEKMQ (reference sequence). CDR3 residues: CASSFQSQGQWEQYF. The CDR3 DNA sequence: TGTGCCAGCAGCTTTCAATCTCAGGGTCAGTGGGAGCAGTACTTC. Full variable domain (remainder filled in from reference TRBV13 and TRBJ2-7): AAGVIQSPRHLIKEKRETATLKCYPIPRHDTVYWYQQGPGQDPQFLISFYEKMQSDKGSIPDRFSAQQFSDYHSELNMSSLELGDSALYFCASSFQSQGQWEQYFGPGTRLTVT.

The rearrangement uses TRBV4-1 and TRBJ1-5, with a tentative D call TRBD1 (6 bases). Germline CDR1 and CDR2: MGHRA and YSYEKL. This CDR3 spans 20 amino acids. V lost 0 bases and J lost 2, with 23 bases in between. For the CDR3, the DNA is TGCGCCAGCAGCCAAGATGGGGTGACAGGCACCCCCATAGGCAATCAGCCCCAGCATTTT. It encodes CASSQDGVTGTPIGNQPQHF.

The chain couples TRBV6-2 or TRBV6-3 to TRBJ2-1; D is unclear. The CDR3 is made up of 12 amino acids. V was shortened by 5 bases and J by 6 bases, with 8 bases between the two germline ends. In germline, CDR1 is MNHEY, CDR2 SVGEGT. CDR3 protein: CASSPPSNEQFF. In DNA form, the CDR3 reads TGTGCCAGCAGTCCCCCTAGCAATGAGCAGTTCTTC.

CDR3 protein: CASTPAGSYEQYF. The CDR3 DNA reads TGTGCCAGCACCCCTGCAGGGTCCTACGAGCAGTACTTC. The chain employs TRBV6-5 and TRBJ2-7; the D gene is possibly TRBD1 (5 bases). There are 13 residues in the CDR3. The V and J ends lost 7 bases and 1 base respectively, with 11 bases between them. Germline V gene lookup returns CDR1 MNHEY and CDR2 SVGAGI.

The chain links TRBV4-3 to TRBJ2-4; D remains unclear. CDR1 and CDR2 from the germline V gene are LGHNA and YSLEER. The ends were cut back, 0 bases at V and 9 bases at J, with 15 bases in the middle. The CDR3 consists of 15 residues. The CDR3 reads CASSQDLSLVRIQYF. Here the CDR3 DNA reads TGCGCCAGCAGCCAAGATCTTAGTTTGGTTCGCATTCAGTACTTC.

V is TRBV27 and J is TRBJ1-1; the D is unclear. From germline, CDR1 is MNHEY and CDR2 SMNVEV (reference sequence). V lost 5 bases to trimming and J lost 0 bases, with 19 bases between them. The CDR3 is 17 residues long. In DNA, the CDR3 is TGTGCCAGCAGTCCACACCTGCTGGGAGGGATGAACACTGAAGCTTTCTTT. It encodes CASSPHLLGGMNTEAFF.

This chain links TRBV19 with TRBJ1-5; perhaps TRBD1 as D (5 bases). This CDR3 comprises 14 residues. Trimming pared 4 bases from V and 4 bases from J, leaving 11 bases between. Germline-derived CDR1 and CDR2 are LNHDA and SQIVND (reference sequence). The CDR3 coding sequence is TGTGCCAGTAGTACCCAGGGTGGTAATCAGCCCCAGCATTTT. Translation gives CASSTQGGNQPQHF.

The chain links TRBV6-2 or TRBV6-3 to TRBJ2-1, with 16 bases that match TRBD2. Losses at the gene ends were 2 bases for V and 0 bases for J; bases not matched to a gene: 7. The length of the CDR3 is 20 residues. Germline V lookup: CDR1 MNHEY, CDR2 SVGEGT. CDR3: CASSYPGLAGGISSYNEQFF. Written as DNA, the CDR3 is TGTGCCAGCAGTTACCCGGGACTAGCGGGAGGGATTAGCTCCTACAATGAGCAGTTCTTC.

This clone was seen once. The J gene is TRBJ1-1, the V gene TRBV5-1; maybe TRBD1 (5 bases). Germline V gene data show CDR1 as SGHRS and CDR2 as YFSETQ. The CDR3 sequence is 15 residues long. The V end lost 0 bases, the J end lost 0 bases, and 9 bases lay between the germline ends. The CDR3 DNA sequence: TGCGCCAGCAGCTTGGGGGGCGGATTGAACACTGAAGCTTTCTTT. This sequence encodes CASSLGGGLNTEAFF.

This rearrangement joins TRBV2 to TRBJ1-2; D remains unclear. CDR1 is SNHLY and CDR2 is FYNNEI in the germline V gene. Trimming left V 1 base short and J 4 bases short, with 10 bases between. The CDR3 extends over 14 amino acids. The CDR3 sequence: CASSEVQNFYGYTF. In DNA, the CDR3 is TGTGCCAGCAGTGAAGTCCAGAACTTCTATGGCTACACCTTC. The full variable domain, in which reference TRBV2 and TRBJ1-2 provide the parts outside the CDR3, is EPEVTQTPSHQVTQMGQEVILRCVPISNHLYFYWYRQILGQKVEFLVSFYNNEISEKSEIFDDQFSVERPDGSNFTLKIRSTKLEDSAMYFCASSEVQNFYGYTFGSGTRLTVV.

J is TRBJ2-7 and V is TRBV25-1, with 10 bases that match TRBD1. Germline V CDR1 and CDR2: MGHDK, SYGVNS. The CDR3 runs 14 residues. Trimming cost V 3 bases and J 5 bases; bases outside gene matches: 4. CDR3 residues: CASSDRQGAHEQYF. In DNA form, the CDR3 reads TGTGCCAGCAGTGATCGACAGGGGGCTCACGAGCAGTACTTC.

V is TRBV16 and J is TRBJ1-2, with D perhaps matching TRBD1 (5 bases). This CDR3 is built from 15 residues. Trimming took off 1 base at V and 7 bases at J, with 16 bases between the two ends. The germline CDR1 and CDR2 sequences are KGHSY and FQNENV. The CDR3 DNA is TGTGCCAGCAGCCAATGGAGGGACGCACCCATTGGCTACACCTTC. Translating gives CASSQWRDAPIGYTF.

V usage is TRBV7-9 and J usage is TRBJ1-5; D gene uncertain. Germline CDR1 is SEHNR and CDR2 is FQNEAQ (reference sequence). This CDR3 is 14 amino acids long. The V end lost 4 bases, the J end lost 1 base, and 8 bases lay between the germline ends. CDR3 loop: CASSSSSSNQPQHF. The CDR3 nucleotides are TGTGCCAGCAGCTCTTCGTCCAGCAATCAGCCCCAGCATTTT.

This chain joins TRBV27 and TRBJ1-6; 10 bases match TRBD1. The V gene's germline CDR1 is MNHEY and CDR2 SMNVEV (reference sequence). Germline trimming cut 6 bases from V and 10 bases from J; bases unmatched to any gene: 6. CDR3 length: 14 amino acids. CDR3 nucleotide sequence: TGTGCCAGCAGCACCGACAGGGGGCACTCACCCCTCCACTTT. Its translation is CASSTDRGHSPLHF.

The V gene is TRBV14, the J gene TRBJ2-3, with 7 bases aligning to TRBD2. The germline gives CDR1 SGHDN, CDR2 FVKESK. The V gene end was trimmed by 5 bases and the J gene end by 7 bases; junction bases not matched to a gene: 9. This CDR3 is 14 amino acids long. CDR3 sequence reads: CASSEGGPWNTQYF. As DNA, the CDR3 is TGTGCCAGCAGCGAGGGAGGGCCGTGGAATACGCAGTATTTT.

V and J are TRBV28 and TRBJ1-4; D gene unclear. This CDR3 contains 14 residues. Germline-derived CDR1 and CDR2 are MDHEN and SYDVKM. V was pared by 1 base and J by 5 bases, with 8 bases between. This CDR3 reads CASSLLITNEKLFF. As DNA, the CDR3 is TGTGCCAGCAGTTTATTGATTACGAATGAAAAACTGTTTTTT. The full variable domain, completed using reference TRBV28 and TRBJ1-4, is DVKVTQSSRYLVKRTGEKVFLECVQDMDHENMFWYRQDPGLGLRLIYFSYDVKMKEKGDIPEGYSVSREKKERFSLILESASTNQTSMYLCASSLLITNEKLFFGSGTQLSVL.

The rearrangement joins TRBV3-1 (or the pseudogene TRBV3-2) to TRBJ1-2; D gene unclear. V was trimmed by 1 base and J by 0 bases, leaving 9 bases between them. The CDR3 is 15 residues long. Germline CDR1 is LGHDT and CDR2 is YNNKEL (reference sequence). The CDR3 reads CASSQAYSPNYGYTF. In DNA form, the CDR3 reads TGTGCCAGCAGCCAAGCGTACAGTCCTAACTATGGCTACACCTTC.

Notes on this clone: The same CDR3 also results from other DNA sequences found in this sample. The chain employs TRBV2 and TRBJ1-2, with a tentative D call TRBD1 (5 bases). Deletions cut 1 base from V and 2 bases from J, with 5 bases between. The CDR3 is 13 amino acids. From germline, CDR1 is SNHLY and CDR2 FYNNEI. The CDR3, as DNA: TGTGCCAGCAGTGAAGAGGGGAACTATGGCTACACCTTC. Translated: CASSEEGNYGYTF.

The chain joins TRBV10-3 to TRBJ1-1; TRBD1 matches at 11 bases. The trim removed 6 bases at V and 4 bases at J, leaving 10 bases unmatched. The CDR3 consists of 16 residues. Germline-derived CDR1 and CDR2 are ENHRY and SYGVKD. The CDR3 here is CAISSSVGTGGTEAFF. The CDR3 DNA reads as TGTGCCATCAGCTCCTCAGTTGGGACAGGGGGCACTGAAGCTTTCTTT.

The chain recombines TRBV19 with TRBJ2-2, with 13 positions matching TRBD2. This CDR3 is built from 15 residues. Losses at the gene ends were 7 bases for V and 4 bases for J; bases not matched to a gene: 3. From germline, CDR1 is LNHDA and CDR2 SQIVND (reference sequence). The DNA of the CDR3 is TGTGCCAGTACCGGACTAGCGGGAGTCACCGGGGAGCTGTTTTTT. This translates into CASTGLAGVTGELFF.

V gene TRBV19 combines with J gene TRBJ2-7; TRBD1 agrees at 10 bases. The CDR3 sequence is 16 residues long. Trimming removed 6 bases from V and 3 bases from J; junction bases left unmatched: 11. Germline V gives CDR1 LNHDA, CDR2 SQIVND (reference sequence). CDR3 sequence reads: CASSRTGTGDFYEQYF. DNA for the CDR3: TGTGCCAGTAGCAGAACCGGGACAGGGGATTTCTACGAGCAGTACTTC.

The chain combines TRBV18 with TRBJ1-3, with 7 bases matching TRBD1. The V gene's germline CDR1 is KGHSH and CDR2 LQKENI. Germline trimming cut 3 bases from V and 4 bases from J; bases unmatched to any gene: 6. CDR3 size: 15 residues. The DNA of the CDR3 is TGTGCCAGCTCACCGGGGGAGACAGGGGGAAACACCATATATTTT. It is translated as CASSPGETGGNTIYF.

This chain connects TRBV29-1 to TRBJ1-1; D gene ambiguous. In germline, CDR1 is SQVTM, CDR2 ANQGSEA. V was trimmed by 5 bases and J by 5 bases, leaving 15 bases between them. The CDR3 totals 13 residues. The CDR3: CSVFQQPNTEAFF. CDR3 coding DNA: TGCAGCGTTTTTCAGCAGCCCAATACTGAAGCTTTCTTT.

The CDR3 sequence: CASNTGSNQPQHF. CDR3 nucleotides: TGTGCCAGTAACACAGGGAGCAATCAGCCCCAGCATTTT. This sequence joins TRBV19 and TRBJ1-5; maybe TRBD1 (6 bases). Germline V CDR1 and CDR2: LNHDA, SQIVND (reference sequence). The CDR3 loop spans 13 amino acids. V dropped 7 bases and J dropped 1 base, with 8 bases sitting between them.

This clone was observed once. The rearrangement uses TRBV28 and TRBJ2-7; 15 nucleotides align to TRBD2. Trimming cost V 6 bases and J 4 bases; bases outside gene matches: 16. This CDR3 has 19 residues. From germline, CDR1 is MDHEN and CDR2 SYDVKM. Here the CDR3 reads CASSLTGLAGGGLIYEQYF. The CDR3 DNA sequence: TGTGCCAGCAGCCTTACAGGACTAGCGGGAGGGGGTTTGATATACGAGCAGTACTTC.

This clone has just one count. V and J are TRBV7-4 and TRBJ2-1; TRBD2 matches 7 bases. After removal of 5 bases from V and 5 bases from J, the junction contained 9 bases not matched to a gene. This CDR3 spans 15 amino acids. Germline loops: CDR1 SGHVT, CDR2 SQSDAQ. CDR3 DNA: TGTGCCAGCAGCCCCGTGGGGGGAGGGAACAATGAGCAGTTCTTC. Translation: CASSPVGGGNNEQFF.

This rearrangement joins TRBV7-8 to TRBJ2-1; D ambiguous. The ends were cut back, 2 bases at V and 5 bases at J, with 13 bases in the middle. Germline loops: CDR1 SGHVS, CDR2 FQNEAQ. CDR3 length equals 15 residues. The CDR3 loop reads CASSLYDEWDNEQFF. CDR3 in DNA: TGTGCCAGCAGCTTATACGATGAGTGGGACAATGAGCAGTTCTTC.

The chain combines TRBV25-1 with TRBJ1-1, with D maybe TRBD1 (6 bases). The CDR3 consists of 15 residues. Deletions cut 3 bases from V and 3 bases from J, with 14 bases between. Germline CDR1 and CDR2: MGHDK and SYGVNS. Here the CDR3 DNA reads TGTGCCAGCAGTGAGGCACAGGGTTCTTACACTGAAGCTTTCTTT. Protein sequence: CASSEAQGSYTEAFF.